This T cell receptor beta chain was documented in a study of CD8 T cells in Susac syndrome. Roughly 0.45 to 1 ug RNA was reverse transcribed with random hexamers. Amplification of TCR beta CDR3 spanned 54 Vbeta and 13 Jbeta via immunoSEQ multiplex PCR. TCRdb reanalysed the immunoSEQ multiplex PCR reads using MiXCR and keeps one entry per CDR3 protein. The sample holds tens of thousands of distinct CDR3 sequences, just under 95% seen once. On this clonotype itself: Its target is not known.

Study-level points and caveats: There was no clonal expansion in the CD4+ T cell repertoires of Susac syndrome.

J lost 4 bases, V lost 6 bases, and 4 bases had no gene match. Germline V gives CDR1 MNHNY, CDR2 SVGAGI (reference sequence). This CDR3 has 14 amino acids. Sequences were obtained from CD4+ T cells from PBMCs. The source of this sequence is a human donor with Susac syndrome. The chain combines TRBV6-6 with TRBJ2-7, with TRBD2 identical over 12 bases. CDR3 sequence reads: CASRTSGGLYEQYF. In nucleotides, the CDR3 is TGTGCCAGCAGGACTAGCGGGGGTCTGTACGAGCAGTACTTC.